These 20 T cell receptor beta chains were sequenced from one sample in a study of glioma-infiltrating T cells (dated by TCRdb to 2016 to 2017). The sample was run on an Illumina MiSeq. TCR alpha and beta CDR3 regions were amplified with the iRepertoire nested amplicon-rescue multiplex PCR (arm-PCR) platform from RNA. The public reads were reanalyzed by TCRdb: fastp trimming at Q25, MiXCR alignment, in-frame beta chains only. Rows with a matching CDR3 protein are joined into one entry that keeps the most common DNA and genes. The sample table records around 350,000 distinct CDR3 sequences; 41% of these occur just once. 12% of the sample rests with the top ten. Sequences were obtained from glioma tissue, nonneoplastic brain tissue, or PBMCs (not recorded which). The receptors originated from a human donor with low-grade glioma or glioblastoma, undergoing nonglioma brain surgery, or in good health (not recorded which).

This clonotype was counted a few times. The genes are TRBV28 and TRBJ2-3, with D possibly TRBD2 on 6 matching bases. Trimming took off 6 bases at V and 6 bases at J, with 16 bases between the two ends. CDR3 length equals 14 residues. Looked up from germline, CDR1 is MDHEN and CDR2 is SYDVKM. CDR3 residues: CASSSPGVKDTQYF. As DNA, the CDR3 is TGTGCCAGCAGCTCCCCGGGGGTTAAGGATACGCAGTATTTT.

Regarding this clonotype: This may stem from a read error, because a much larger clone lies one nucleotide away. This chain links TRBV5-1 with TRBJ2-5; D perhaps matches TRBD2 (5 bases). This CDR3 region has 14 residues. Germline CDR1 and CDR2: SGHRS and YFSETQ. V was clipped by 5 bases and J by 7 bases, with 18 bases between them. The CDR3 sequence is CASRSSGQKGTQYF. The CDR3 DNA is TGCGCCAGCAGGAGCAGCGGCCAAAAAGGGACCCAGTACTTC.

As to this clonotype: The junction departs from the called germline gene at one end, perhaps through a read error. The J gene is TRBJ2-1, the V gene TRBV28, with 7 bases lining up with TRBD1. The CDR3 loop spans 20 amino acids. Germline V gives CDR1 MDHEN, CDR2 SYDVKM. The CDR3 sequence: CARSRTTDTAPGQIYNEQFF. The CDR3 coding sequence is TGTGCCCGCAGCCGAACCACCGACACCGCTCCGGGACAGATTTACAATGAGCAGTTCTTC.

This sequence joins TRBV12-5 and TRBJ2-1; 11 bases match TRBD2. V trimming: 5 bases; J trimming: 4 bases; junction bases outside the gene matches: 13. The CDR3 is 18 residues long. The V gene's germline CDR1 is LGHNT and CDR2 FRNRAP. CDR3 nucleotide sequence: TGTGCTAGTGGTCCTCCGTCCGGGCTAGCGGGAGGATACAATGAGCAGTTCTTC. It is translated as CASGPPSGLAGGYNEQFF.

In this sample, this clonotype turned up many times. This chain links TRBV27 with TRBJ1-5, with 11 bases aligning to TRBD1. Unmatched junction bases numbered 6, after V lost 6 bases and J lost 5 bases. Germline CDR1 MNHEY, CDR2 SMNVEV (reference sequence). CDR3 length equals 15 residues. CDR3 sequence (DNA): TGTGCCAGCAGGACCGGGACAGGGGGAGATCAGCCCCAGCATTTT. The encoded protein is CASRTGTGGDQPQHF.

The CDR3 DNA follows: TGTGCCAGCAGTCCGGTTGGGGGTACTATCTACAATGAGCAGTTCTTC. This codes for CASSPVGGTIYNEQFF. The V and J genes are TRBV12-3 or TRBV12-4 and TRBJ2-1; either TRBD1 or TRBD2 may supply D (5 bases each). The V end was cut by 5 bases, the J end by 3 bases, with 17 bases between. This CDR3 has 16 amino acids.

As DNA, the CDR3 is TGTGCCAGCACAGAGGTGGGGTTATGGACAGATACGCAGTATTTT. Translating gives CASTEVGLWTDTQYF. The chain joins TRBV6-1 to TRBJ2-3, with D unresolved. CDR3 length: 15 residues. Germline assignment: CDR1 MNHNS and CDR2 SASEGT. The ends were cut back, 7 bases at V and 3 bases at J, with 17 bases in the middle.

The V and J genes are TRBV28 and TRBJ2-7, with 7 bases lining up with TRBD2. The length of the CDR3 is 15 residues. Germline V lookup: CDR1 MDHEN, CDR2 SYDVKM. The J segment lost 5 bases and the V segment lost 6 bases, leaving 13 bases of the junction unmatched. The CDR3 here is CASSPMGGVEDEQYF. The CDR3, as DNA: TGTGCCAGCAGCCCCATGGGGGGGGTGGAGGACGAGCAGTACTTC. Full variable domain (rest looked up from reference TRBV28 and TRBJ2-7): DVKVTQSSRYLVKRTGEKVFLECVQDMDHENMFWYRQDPGLGLRLIYFSYDVKMKEKGDIPEGYSVSREKKERFSLILESASTNQTSMYLCASSPMGGVEDEQYFGPGTRLTVT.

Regarding this clonotype: One junction end does not reproduce the germline sequence, and a read error may be involved. The rearrangement links TRBV6-5 to TRBJ2-3, with TRBD2 identical over 7 bases. This CDR3 has 15 residues. Germline V CDR1 and CDR2: MNHEY, SVGAGI. The CDR3 sequence is CDSSYPLAAEDTQYF. The CDR3, as DNA: TGTGACAGCAGTTACCCGCTAGCGGCGGAGGATACGCAGTATTTT.

This clonotype was detected only a few times. V usage is TRBV2 and J usage is TRBJ2-7, with D unclear. Germline V gene data show CDR1 as SNHLY and CDR2 as FYNNEI. The CDR3 has 14 residues. V was trimmed by 0 bases and J by 2 bases, leaving 8 bases between them. CDR3 region: CASSEALRPYEQYF. In DNA, the CDR3 is TGTGCCAGCAGTGAAGCGCTGAGGCCCTACGAGCAGTACTTC.

The J gene is TRBJ1-1, the V gene TRBV20-1; D gene ambiguous. In germline, CDR1 is DFQATT, CDR2 SNEGSKA (reference sequence). Trimming removed 0 bases from V and 3 bases from J, with 8 bases in between. This CDR3 is built from 13 residues. The CDR3 DNA sequence: TGCAGTGCTAGAGACTGCTTATACACTGAAGCTTTCTTT. Protein product: CSARDCLYTEAFF.

The chain has TRBV15 and TRBJ2-7, with unresolved D. This CDR3 comprises 13 residues. Germline V CDR1 and CDR2: LNHNV, YYDKDF (reference sequence). The germline V and J ends were trimmed by 8 bases and 6 bases, with 17 bases remaining between them. CDR3 protein: CATQWGSSSEQYF. The DNA of the CDR3 is TGTGCCACCCAGTGGGGAAGTTCGAGCGAGCAGTACTTC.

The gene calls are TRBV12-3 or TRBV12-4 and TRBJ1-1, with D tentatively TRBD1 (6 bases). The V end lost 7 bases, the J end lost 7 bases, and 19 bases lay between the germline ends. The CDR3 runs 14 residues. The CDR3, as DNA: TGTGCCAGCACCTTCGGGACACTATCGGGTGAAGCTTTCTTT. Translation gives CASTFGTLSGEAFF.

This clonotype has ten or more counts. This rearrangement joins TRBV25-1 to TRBJ2-5; TRBD1 might be the D (6 bases). CDR1 is MGHDK and CDR2 is SYGVNS in the germline V gene. V was shortened by 2 bases and J by 1 base, with 17 bases between the two germline ends. The CDR3 length is 17 residues. This chain's CDR3 is CASSEGGGKRLQETQYF. The CDR3 coding sequence is TGTGCCAGCAGTGAAGGGGGCGGAAAGCGGCTCCAAGAGACCCAGTACTTC. Together with reference TRBV25-1 and TRBJ2-5, the CDR3 gives the full variable domain: EADIYQTPRYLVIGTGKKITLECSQTMGHDKMYWYQQDPGMELHLIHYSYGVNSTEKGDLSSESTVSRIRTEHFPLTLESARPSHTSQYLCASSEGGGKRLQETQYFGPGTRLLVL.

The V gene is TRBV19, the J gene TRBJ2-3; 8 bases agree with TRBD2. The J segment lost 5 bases and the V segment lost 6 bases, leaving 19 bases of the junction unmatched. Germline CDR1 and CDR2: LNHDA and SQIVND (reference sequence). The CDR3 has 18 amino acids. CDR3 sequence: CASSLRLRWREAVDTQYF. In DNA, the CDR3 is TGTGCCAGTAGCCTGAGGCTAAGGTGGCGGGAGGCCGTAGATACGCAGTATTTT.

This clonotype was counted a single time. One base away lies a much larger clone, so this may be a sequencing read error. The CDR3 protein is CASKAGQGYEQYF. The CDR3, as DNA: TGTGCCAGCAAGGCAGGACAGGGCTACGAGCAGTACTTC. The chain is built from TRBV27 and TRBJ2-7; 8 bases match TRBD1. V lost 7 bases to trimming and J lost 3 bases; unmatched junction nucleotides: 5. The CDR3 consists of 13 residues. In germline, CDR1 is MNHEY, CDR2 SMNVEV (reference sequence).

This clonotype came up a few times. The V gene is TRBV20-1, the J gene TRBJ2-2; D gene uncertain. The CDR3 spans 14 residues. Germline CDR1 is DFQATT and CDR2 is SNEGSKA (reference sequence). Deletions cut 1 base from V and 1 base from J, with 7 bases between. The CDR3 DNA reads as TGCAGTGCTAGAGTTGTAGGGAACACCGGGGAGCTGTTTTTT. It encodes CSARVVGNTGELFF.

This clonotype has more than one count but fewer than ten. The chain uses TRBV4-1 and TRBJ2-7; D possibly corresponds to TRBD2 (6 bases). Trimming pared 7 bases from V and 2 bases from J, leaving 15 bases between. The CDR3 consists of 14 residues. Germline-derived CDR1 and CDR2 are MGHRA and YSYEKL. Here the CDR3 DNA reads TGCGCCAGCAACAAAAGACTAGGCCCCTACGAGCAGTACTTC. It encodes CASNKRLGPYEQYF.

This clonotype has just a few counts. This rearrangement joins TRBV7-2 to TRBJ2-7; D not resolved. Germline lookup yields CDR1 SGHTA and CDR2 FQGNSA. The CDR3 has 15 amino acids. The germline V and J ends were trimmed by 2 bases and 1 base, with 12 bases remaining between them. The CDR3, as DNA: TGTGCCAGCAGCTTAACCAGGTCTTCGTCCTACGAGCAGTACTTC. This encodes CASSLTRSSSYEQYF. The variable domain in full, completed from reference TRBV7-2 and TRBJ2-7, reads GAGVSQSPSNKVTEKGKDVELRCDPISGHTALYWYRQSLGQGLEFLIYFQGNSAPDKSGLPSDRFSAERTGGSVSTLTIQRTQQEDSAVYLCASSLTRSSSYEQYFGPGTRLTVT.

Points on this clonotype: A much larger clone lies one base from this, so it may be a read error. J is TRBJ1-1 and V is TRBV20-1; D unclear. The CDR3 contains 14 residues. The germline V and J ends were trimmed by 1 base and 2 bases, with 11 bases remaining between them. Per the germline V gene, CDR1 is DFQATT and CDR2 is SNEGSKA (reference sequence). In DNA form, the CDR3 reads TGCAGTGCTAGAGTTACAGATTTTAACACTGAAGCTTTCTTT. This gives the protein CSARVTDFNTEAFF.